This T cell receptor beta chain emerged from a study of T cell repertoires in cytomegalovirus infection. The CDR3 length is 14 residues. Trimming left V 4 bases short and J 4 bases short, with 13 bases between. CDR1 is SGHAT, CDR2 FQNNGV, per germline. This clonotype was seen a few times. One entry per CDR3 protein results from TCRdb running MiXCR on the reads. In the table there are 510,000 or so distinct CDR3 sequences, about 26% of which are singletons. This sequence was found in a human donor in good health (CMV status not recorded). Some clones in this sample may be carry-over from other donors' samples. V gene TRBV11-2 combines with J gene TRBJ1-1; D uncertain. Sequencing used PBMCs. The CDR3 sequence is CASSSNSELTEAFF. The CDR3 DNA sequence: TGTGCCAGCAGCTCGAACTCAGAGCTCACTGAAGCTTTCTTT.